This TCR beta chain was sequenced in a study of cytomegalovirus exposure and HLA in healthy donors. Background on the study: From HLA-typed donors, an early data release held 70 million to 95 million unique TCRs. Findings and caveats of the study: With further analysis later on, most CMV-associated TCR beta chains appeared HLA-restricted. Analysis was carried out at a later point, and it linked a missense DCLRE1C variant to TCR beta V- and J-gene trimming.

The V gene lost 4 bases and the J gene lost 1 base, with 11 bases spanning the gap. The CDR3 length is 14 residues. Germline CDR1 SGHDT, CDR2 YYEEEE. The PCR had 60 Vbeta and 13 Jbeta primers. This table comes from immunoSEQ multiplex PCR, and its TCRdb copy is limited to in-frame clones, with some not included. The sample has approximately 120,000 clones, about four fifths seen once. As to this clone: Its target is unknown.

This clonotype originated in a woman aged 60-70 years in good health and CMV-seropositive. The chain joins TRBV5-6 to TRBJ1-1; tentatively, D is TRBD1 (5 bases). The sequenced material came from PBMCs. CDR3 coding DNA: TGTGCCAGCAGCCGTCCGACAGAGAACACTGAAGCTTTCTTT. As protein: CASSRPTENTEAFF.